This passage covers 24 T cell receptor beta chains from one sample sequenced in a study of cytomegalovirus exposure and HLA in healthy donors. In the PCR, 60 Vbeta and 13 Jbeta primers were used. Produced via immunoSEQ multiplex PCR; TCRdb's table is partial and in-frame only. The sample records approximately 50,000 clones, approximately 83% being singletons. What was sequenced was PBMCs. The receptors shown here come from a man under 40 in good health and CMV-seronegative.

V and J are TRBV2 and TRBJ2-2; TRBD2 matches at 7 bases. The CDR3 consists of 14 residues. V trimming: 2 bases; J trimming: 7 bases; junction bases outside the gene matches: 4. Looked up from germline, CDR1 is SNHLY and CDR2 is FYNNEI. In nucleotides, the CDR3 is TGTGCCAGCAGTGAATGGGGGGGATTCGGGGAGCTGTTTTTT. Protein: CASSEWGGFGELFF.

The chain couples TRBV15 to TRBJ1-4; D is undetermined. V lost 0 bases to trimming and J lost 5 bases, with 13 bases between them. The CDR3 spans 16 residues. Germline assignment: CDR1 LNHNV and CDR2 YYDKDF (reference sequence). The CDR3 is CATSRDRGQLNEKLFF. The CDR3 DNA is TGTGCCACCAGCAGAGATCGAGGGCAGTTAAATGAAAAACTGTTTTTT.

J is TRBJ1-2 and V is TRBV4-3, with 8 bases that match TRBD1. Germline V gene data show CDR1 as LGHNA and CDR2 as YSLEER. Trimming at V came to 2 bases and at J to 6 bases, leaving 8 bases not matched to a gene. The CDR3 extends over 15 amino acids. The CDR3 sequence: CASSQSTGGYDGYTF. DNA for the CDR3: TGCGCCAGCAGCCAATCTACAGGGGGTTACGATGGCTACACCTTC.

The chain is built from TRBV7-2 and TRBJ2-5; D is perhaps TRBD2 (9 bases). This CDR3 is built from 19 residues. V lost 5 bases, J lost 2 bases, and 27 bases lay in between. Germline CDR1 and CDR2: SGHTA and FQGNSA. This chain's CDR3 is CASSTRQGRGTSRQETQYF. In DNA form, the CDR3 reads TGTGCCAGCAGCACCCGACAGGGGAGGGGGACTAGCAGACAAGAGACCCAGTACTTC.

This chain connects TRBV7-3 to TRBJ1-3; the match to TRBD1 covers 9 bases. This CDR3 is 16 amino acids long. Trimming cost V 0 bases and J 3 bases; bases outside gene matches: 3. Germline V gene sequence: CDR1 SGHTA, CDR2 FQGTGA. The CDR3 DNA is TGTGCCAGCAGCTTAACCGGGACAGGGTTTGGAAACACCATATATTTT. Its translation is CASSLTGTGFGNTIYF.

In its sample, this clone ranks as medium-sized. The rearrangement uses TRBV29-1 and TRBJ2-7; perhaps TRBD1 as D (5 bases). CDR3 size: 13 residues. Trimming took 1 base from V and 3 from J, leaving 10 bases between them. Germline CDR1 is SQVTM and CDR2 is ANQGSEA. The CDR3 DNA reads TGCAGCGTTGAAGGCGGCAGGGACTACGAGCAGTACTTC. Protein product: CSVEGGRDYEQYF.

The CDR3 region has the DNA TGTGCCTGGGAACGGGGACAGGGGTACTCTGGCTACACCTTC. Protein: CAWERGQGYSGYTF. The chain combines TRBV30 with TRBJ1-2, with 10 bases lining up with TRBD1. There are 14 residues in the CDR3. J was trimmed by 7 bases and V by 5 bases; bases with no gene match: 10. The germline V gene has CDR1 GTSNPN and CDR2 SVGIG (reference sequence).

The chain joins TRBV27 to TRBJ1-5; TRBD1 aligns across 8 bases. There are 15 residues in the CDR3. J lost 4 bases, V lost 5 bases, and 7 bases had no gene match. Germline-derived CDR1 and CDR2 are MNHEY and SMNVEV (reference sequence). The DNA of the CDR3 is TGTGCCAGCAGTCCCCGACAGGGGTATAATCAGCCCCAGCATTTT. Protein sequence: CASSPRQGYNQPQHF.

This chain links TRBV2 with TRBJ1-2; D gene ambiguous. V lost 3 bases to trimming and J lost 6 bases, with 14 bases between them. Germline CDR1 reads SNHLY; CDR2 reads FYNNEI. This CDR3 is built from 14 residues. CDR3 in amino acids: CASSDAPPINGYTF. In DNA form, the CDR3 reads TGTGCCAGCAGTGACGCGCCTCCTATTAATGGCTACACCTTC. Drawing the rest from reference TRBV2 and TRBJ1-2, the complete variable domain is EPEVTQTPSHQVTQMGQEVILRCVPISNHLYFYWYRQILGQKVEFLVSFYNNEISEKSEIFDDQFSVERPDGSNFTLKIRSTKLEDSAMYFCASSDAPPINGYTFGSGTRLTVV.

The rearrangement links TRBV18 to TRBJ2-3; no firm D call. The CDR3 spans 14 residues. CDR1 is KGHSH and CDR2 is LQKENI in the germline V gene. V lost 2 bases to trimming and J lost 0 bases, with 6 bases between them. CDR3 nucleotides: TGTGCCAGCTCACCAACGACTAGCACAGATACGCAGTATTTT. It codes for CASSPTTSTDTQYF.

This chain joins TRBV6-4 and TRBJ2-6; weak D call: TRBD1 (5 bases). V was shortened by 3 bases and J by 2 bases, with 11 bases between the two germline ends. The germline gives CDR1 MRHNA, CDR2 SNTAGT. CDR3 size: 16 residues. CDR3: CASSEESGTGANVLTF. The DNA for the CDR3 is TGTGCCAGCAGTGAAGAGTCAGGGACTGGGGCCAACGTCCTGACTTTC.

Only one count was recorded for this clone. This sequence joins TRBV29-1 and TRBJ2-7; a weak D match, TRBD1 (6 bases). V was clipped by 6 bases and J by 0 bases, with 9 bases between them. The CDR3 runs 12 residues. Per germline, CDR1 SQVTM and CDR2 ANQGSEA. The CDR3 reads CSVQGFSYEQYF. The CDR3 nucleotides read TGCAGCGTACAGGGTTTCTCCTACGAGCAGTACTTC.

The chain joins TRBV10-3 to TRBJ1-2; tentatively, D is TRBD1 (5 bases). Germline loops: CDR1 ENHRY, CDR2 SYGVKD. This CDR3 is built from 14 residues. Trimming took 4 bases from V and 2 from J, leaving 11 bases between them. The CDR3 DNA sequence: TGTGCCATCAGTGCTGACAGTCAGAACTATGGCTACACCTTC. Translated: CAISADSQNYGYTF.

V usage is TRBV6-1 and J usage is TRBJ2-6, with 7 bases identical to TRBD2. In germline, CDR1 is MNHNS, CDR2 SASEGT. The CDR3 contains 13 residues. With 8 bases clipped from V and 3 bases from J, the junction kept 1 base outside the gene matches. The DNA of the CDR3 is TGTGCCAGCGGGGGGGATGGGGCCAACGTCCTGACTTTC. It yields the protein CASGGDGANVLTF.

V and J are TRBV28 and TRBJ2-7; 7 nucleotides match TRBD2. V trimming: 5 bases; J trimming: 1 base; junction bases outside the gene matches: 17. Germline V lookup: CDR1 MDHEN, CDR2 SYDVKM. The CDR3 loop spans 18 amino acids. As DNA, the CDR3 is TGTGCCAGCAGTGGATTACCCCCTCTAGCGGCTCCTTCCTACGAGCAGTACTTC. Protein: CASSGLPPLAAPSYEQYF.

The chain combines TRBV6-6 with TRBJ2-7, with 12 bases that match TRBD1. V gave up 1 base and J gave up 5 bases; unmatched junction bases: 6. Germline CDR1 reads MNHNY; CDR2 reads SVGAGI (reference sequence). This CDR3 contains 16 residues. The CDR3 coding sequence is TGTGCCAGCAGTTACTTCACCGGGACAGGGGGCAACGAGCAGTACTTC. It is translated as CASSYFTGTGGNEQYF.

The chain joins TRBV29-1 to TRBJ2-2; 8 nucleotides align to TRBD1. V lost 6 bases and J lost 2; bases outside the gene matches: 8. This CDR3 contains 15 residues. Germline V gene data show CDR1 as SQVTM and CDR2 as ANQGSEA. CDR3 loop: CSVRRQGTNTGELFF. For the CDR3, the DNA is TGCAGCGTCAGACGACAGGGGACTAACACCGGGGAGCTGTTTTTT.

The chain recombines TRBV6-1 with TRBJ2-7; 7 bases map to TRBD1. Trimming removed 4 bases from V and 1 base from J; junction bases left unmatched: 7. This CDR3 contains 15 residues. The germline V gene has CDR1 MNHNS and CDR2 SASEGT. The CDR3 DNA sequence: TGTGCCAGCAGTGTTATCAGACAGGGATCCTACGAGCAGTACTTC. This translates into CASSVIRQGSYEQYF.

The chain carries TRBV11-3 and TRBJ2-2; tentatively, D is TRBD2 (5 bases). The CDR3 contains 14 residues. CDR1 is SGHNT and CDR2 is YENEEA in the germline V gene. V lost 1 base, J lost 7 bases, and 10 bases lay in between. CDR3 amino acids: CASSLGGSNGELFF. CDR3 bases: TGTGCCAGCAGCTTAGGAGGGTCTAACGGGGAGCTGTTTTTT.

The sample holds a few counts of this clone. The CDR3 DNA reads TGCGCCAGCACCATGGACACTTCCTACGAGCAGTACTTC. Translation gives CASTMDTSYEQYF. The genes are TRBV5-1 and TRBJ2-7, with a weak D call TRBD1 (5 bases). The CDR3 spans 13 residues. V lost 6 bases to trimming and J lost 1 base, with 11 bases between them. Germline values: CDR1 SGHRS, CDR2 YFSETQ.

The rearrangement uses TRBV7-2 and TRBJ2-2; 7 nucleotides match TRBD2. The germline V gene encodes CDR1 SGHTA and CDR2 FQGNSA. Trimming at V came to 5 bases and at J to 4 bases, leaving 4 bases not matched to a gene. This CDR3 contains 14 residues. The CDR3 nucleotides read TGTGCCAGCAGCCCCTCGGGGGGCACCGGGGAGCTGTTTTTT. Translating gives CASSPSGGTGELFF.

The chain is built from TRBV10-1 and TRBJ2-7; 9 bases map to TRBD1. Trimming at V came to 3 bases and at J to 6 bases, leaving 9 bases not matched to a gene. Per germline, CDR1 WNHNN and CDR2 SYGVQD (reference sequence). The CDR3 runs to 15 residues. CDR3 amino acids: CASSDLWDRVFEQYF. In nucleotides, the CDR3 is TGCGCCAGCAGTGACTTATGGGACAGGGTCTTCGAGCAGTACTTC.

The CDR3 nucleotides are TGTGCCAGCAGGGACTACTACAATGAGCAGTTCTTC. Translating it yields CASRDYYNEQFF. The chain has TRBV6-6 and TRBJ2-1, with D maybe TRBD2 (6 bases). V gave up 6 bases and J gave up 3 bases, with 6 bases separating them. The germline gives CDR1 MNHNY, CDR2 SVGAGI (reference sequence). This CDR3 has 12 residues.

The rearrangement links TRBV6-5 to TRBJ1-5, with 7 bases fitting TRBD1. The CDR3 has 14 amino acids. Germline V gene lookup returns CDR1 MNHEY and CDR2 SVGAGI. V lost 5 bases to trimming and J lost 7 bases; unmatched junction nucleotides: 8. The CDR3 DNA sequence: TGTGCCAGCAGTAATGACAGGGATGGCCAGCCCCAGCATTTT. It translates to CASSNDRDGQPQHF.